A selection of T cell receptor beta chains follows, all from one sample in a study of T cell repertoires in cytomegalovirus infection. TCRdb re-called the reads through MiXCR, storing one row per CDR3 protein. The sample lists over 450,000 distinct CDR3 sequences; about 11% were seen once. What was sequenced was PBMCs. The receptors come from a human donor in good health (CMV status not recorded). Some clones in this sample may be carry-over from other donors' samples. Both conserved end residues are part of each CDR3. The D gene is left open where the match is weak. The listing skips clone size in some rows; elsewhere it reads once, few, many or a size class.

many TRBJ1-2 TRBD1 TRBV4-2 CASSQGGQGVLGYTF TGTGCCAGCAGCCAAGGCGGACAGGGGGTGCTTGGCTACACCTTC
many TRBJ2-7 . TRBV7-2 CASSFGLLTEQYF TGTGCCAGCAGCTTCGGACTACTCACCGAGCAGTACTTC
many TRBJ2-4 TRBD1 TRBV6-1 CASRGTVKNIQYF TGTGCCAGCAGAGGGACAGTCAAAAACATTCAGTACTTC
many TRBJ2-7 TRBD2 TRBV3-1 CASSQGDRGSGGIYEQYF TGTGCCAGCAGCCAAGGAGATCGGGGTAGCGGGGGGATTTACGAGCAGTACTTC
few TRBJ1-5 . TRBV2 CASDYSNSNQPQHF TGTGCCAGCGACTACTCAAATAGCAATCAGCCCCAGCATTTT
many TRBJ1-1 . TRBV7-8 CASSSDAGTTEAFF TGTGCCAGCAGCTCTGACGCAGGGACCACTGAAGCTTTCTTT
many TRBJ2-7 TRBD2 TRBV28 CASSPRAGGPHEQYF TGTGCCAGCAGTCCCCGGGCGGGAGGGCCCCACGAGCAGTACTTC
many TRBJ1-4 . TRBV7-3 CASSLGRDEKLFF TGTGCCAGCAGCTTAGGGAGAGATGAAAAACTGTTTTTT
many TRBJ1-3 . TRBV5-6 CASSLSEDTIYF TGTGCCAGCAGCTTGAGTGAGGACACCATATATTTT
many TRBJ2-1 . TRBV10-3 CAISDRSGGGGNEQFF TGTGCCATCAGTGATAGAAGTGGAGGGGGGGGCAATGAGCAGTTCTTC
many TRBJ2-3 TRBD2 TRBV11-2 CASSLEGGDYTDTQYF TGTGCCAGCAGCTTAGAGGGGGGGGACTACACAGATACGCAGTATTTT
. TRBJ2-7 . TRBV11-2 CASSLAAGTPSGYEQYF TGTGCCAGCAGCTTAGCGGCCGGGACACCCTCCGGCTACGAGCAGTACTTC
. TRBJ2-1 . TRBV2 CASSEQGLGNDNEQFF TGTGCCAGCAGTGAACAAGGTCTGGGAAACGATAATGAGCAGTTCTTC
many TRBJ2-6 TRBD1 TRBV25-1 CASSDPGTGGNLALSGANVLTF TGTGCCAGCAGTGATCCTGGGACAGGAGGGAACCTTGCCCTCTCTGGGGCCAACGTCCTGACTTTC
many TRBJ2-7 TRBD1 TRBV29-1 CSVGQGYYEQYF TGCAGCGTTGGACAGGGTTACTACGAGCAGTACTTC
. TRBJ1-1 . TRBV6-5 CASSYSILLGSEAFF TGTGCCAGCAGTTACTCGATACTACTTGGGTCTGAAGCTTTCTTT
. TRBJ1-1 . TRBV3-1 CASSRTGYTEAFF TGTGCCAGCAGCCGAACAGGATACACTGAAGCTTTCTTT
many TRBJ2-7 TRBD2 TRBV19 CASSITGTSGSRSYEQYF TGTGCCAGTAGTATCACCGGGACTAGCGGGAGTAGATCCTACGAGCAGTACTTC
few TRBJ1-2 . TRBV11-2 CASRPIAGYGYTF TGTGCCAGCAGGCCAATAGCAGGGTATGGCTACACCTTC
many TRBJ2-2 TRBD1 TRBV19 CASSIDSGTAFTGELFF TGTGCCAGTAGTATAGATTCCGGGACAGCTTTCACCGGGGAGCTGTTTTTT
few TRBJ2-3 TRBD1 TRBV6-1 CASSEPVTGVGADTQYF TGTGCCAGCAGTGAACCGGTGACAGGGGTTGGGGCAGATACGCAGTATTTT
many TRBJ2-3 . TRBV7-6 CASSLPAGTPDTQYF TGTGCCAGCAGCTTACCCGCGGGGACCCCAGATACGCAGTATTTT
. TRBJ1-1 . TRBV7-9 CASSRSAPNTEAFF TGTGCCAGCAGCCGATCGGCACCGAACACTGAAGCTTTCTTT
many TRBJ2-1 . TRBV4-2 CASSQEGTYNEQFF TGTGCCAGCAGCCAAGAAGGCACCTACAATGAGCAGTTCTTC
few TRBJ1-1 . TRBV5-4 CASSGTGQGTEAFF TGTGCCAGCAGCGGGACGGGGCAAGGCACTGAAGCTTTCTTT
many TRBJ1-2 TRBD1 TRBV5-4 CASRRDGTDYGYTF TGTGCCAGCAGGCGAGATGGGACAGACTATGGCTACACCTTC
many TRBJ2-1 TRBD2 TRBV6-2/TRBV6-3 CASRELAGGVNEQFF TGTGCCAGCAGGGAATTAGCGGGAGGGGTCAATGAGCAGTTCTTC
few TRBJ2-1 TRBD2 TRBV4-2 CASSHGGGYNEQFF TGTGCCAGCAGCCACGGCGGGGGTTACAATGAGCAGTTCTTC
many TRBJ2-3 . TRBV12-3/TRBV12-4 CASSLLPFNTDTQYF TGTGCCAGCAGTTTATTGCCCTTCAACACAGATACGCAGTATTTT
few TRBJ1-3 . TRBV29-1 CSVAGLGNTIYF TGCAGCGTTGCGGGCCTGGGGAACACCATATATTTT
many TRBJ2-3 . TRBV6-1 CASTVAPTDTQYF TGTGCCAGCACCGTGGCACCCACAGATACGCAGTATTTT
many TRBJ2-1 TRBD1 TRBV29-1 CSVQGQGGSDEQFF TGCAGCGTCCAAGGACAGGGAGGATCGGATGAGCAGTTCTTC
many TRBJ2-2 TRBD2 TRBV12-3/TRBV12-4 CASSFLLAGGPTGELFF TGTGCCAGCAGTTTCCTCTTAGCGGGAGGACCCACCGGGGAGCTGTTTTTT
many TRBJ1-5 . TRBV29-1 CSVGQMNQPQHF TGCAGCGTTGGACAGATGAATCAGCCCCAGCATTTT
many TRBJ2-7 TRBD2 TRBV3-1 CASSQEGGGDSREQYF TGTGCCAGCAGCCAAGAAGGCGGGGGGGATAGTCGGGAGCAGTACTTC
many TRBJ1-3 . TRBV4-1 CASSQDPQSGNTIYF TGCGCCAGCAGCCAAGATCCGCAATCTGGAAACACCATATATTTT
many TRBJ1-1 . TRBV7-7 CASSLRERTEAFF TGTGCTAGCAGCTTACGGGAACGCACTGAAGCTTTCTTT
few TRBJ2-1 TRBD2 TRBV6-5 CASSYSTSGNEQFF TGTGCCAGCAGTTACTCGACTAGCGGTAATGAGCAGTTCTTC
. TRBJ2-6 . TRBV20-1 CSAREVGQNVLTF TGCAGTGCTAGAGAGGTGGGACAAAACGTCCTGACTTTC
few TRBJ2-1 . TRBV6-2/TRBV6-3 CASSAREDTRNEQFF TGTGCCAGCAGTGCCCGTGAGGACACCCGTAATGAGCAGTTCTTC
many TRBJ2-1 . TRBV4-1 CASSQDGQGRDNEQFF TGCGCCAGCAGCCAAGATGGGCAGGGAAGGGACAATGAGCAGTTCTTC
many TRBJ2-3 TRBD2 TRBV7-2 CASTIAGGPTDTQYF TGTGCCAGCACCATAGCGGGAGGGCCAACAGATACGCAGTATTTT
many TRBJ2-1 . TRBV5-4 CASSLETVTSYNEQFF TGTGCCAGCAGCTTGGAAACTGTAACATCCTACAATGAGCAGTTCTTC
many TRBJ2-3 TRBD2 TRBV5-1 CASSTERGGTDTQYF TGCGCCAGCAGCACAGAGCGGGGGGGCACAGATACGCAGTATTTT